This T cell receptor (beta chain) stems from a study of long-term antiretroviral therapy in people with HIV. This CDR3 spans 12 amino acids. Deletions cut 4 bases from V and 5 bases from J, with 9 bases between. Germline CDR1 is GTSNPN and CDR2 is SVGIG (reference sequence). Survey-level immunoSEQ v3.0 assays were run. Using immunoSEQ multiplex PCR, the repertoire was profiled, and TCRdb retains in-frame clones only, with some absent. This table has fewer than 20,000 clones, around 80% appearing once. The genes are TRBV30 and TRBJ2-4, with D possibly being TRBD1 or TRBD2 (5 bases each). This TCR was recovered from a middle-aged woman with HIV. This specimen consisted of unsorted PBMCs, obtained at the start of antiretroviral therapy, before treatment. The chain's CDR3 is CAWTGTQNIQYF. In DNA, the CDR3 is TGTGCCTGGACCGGGACCCAAAACATTCAGTACTTC.